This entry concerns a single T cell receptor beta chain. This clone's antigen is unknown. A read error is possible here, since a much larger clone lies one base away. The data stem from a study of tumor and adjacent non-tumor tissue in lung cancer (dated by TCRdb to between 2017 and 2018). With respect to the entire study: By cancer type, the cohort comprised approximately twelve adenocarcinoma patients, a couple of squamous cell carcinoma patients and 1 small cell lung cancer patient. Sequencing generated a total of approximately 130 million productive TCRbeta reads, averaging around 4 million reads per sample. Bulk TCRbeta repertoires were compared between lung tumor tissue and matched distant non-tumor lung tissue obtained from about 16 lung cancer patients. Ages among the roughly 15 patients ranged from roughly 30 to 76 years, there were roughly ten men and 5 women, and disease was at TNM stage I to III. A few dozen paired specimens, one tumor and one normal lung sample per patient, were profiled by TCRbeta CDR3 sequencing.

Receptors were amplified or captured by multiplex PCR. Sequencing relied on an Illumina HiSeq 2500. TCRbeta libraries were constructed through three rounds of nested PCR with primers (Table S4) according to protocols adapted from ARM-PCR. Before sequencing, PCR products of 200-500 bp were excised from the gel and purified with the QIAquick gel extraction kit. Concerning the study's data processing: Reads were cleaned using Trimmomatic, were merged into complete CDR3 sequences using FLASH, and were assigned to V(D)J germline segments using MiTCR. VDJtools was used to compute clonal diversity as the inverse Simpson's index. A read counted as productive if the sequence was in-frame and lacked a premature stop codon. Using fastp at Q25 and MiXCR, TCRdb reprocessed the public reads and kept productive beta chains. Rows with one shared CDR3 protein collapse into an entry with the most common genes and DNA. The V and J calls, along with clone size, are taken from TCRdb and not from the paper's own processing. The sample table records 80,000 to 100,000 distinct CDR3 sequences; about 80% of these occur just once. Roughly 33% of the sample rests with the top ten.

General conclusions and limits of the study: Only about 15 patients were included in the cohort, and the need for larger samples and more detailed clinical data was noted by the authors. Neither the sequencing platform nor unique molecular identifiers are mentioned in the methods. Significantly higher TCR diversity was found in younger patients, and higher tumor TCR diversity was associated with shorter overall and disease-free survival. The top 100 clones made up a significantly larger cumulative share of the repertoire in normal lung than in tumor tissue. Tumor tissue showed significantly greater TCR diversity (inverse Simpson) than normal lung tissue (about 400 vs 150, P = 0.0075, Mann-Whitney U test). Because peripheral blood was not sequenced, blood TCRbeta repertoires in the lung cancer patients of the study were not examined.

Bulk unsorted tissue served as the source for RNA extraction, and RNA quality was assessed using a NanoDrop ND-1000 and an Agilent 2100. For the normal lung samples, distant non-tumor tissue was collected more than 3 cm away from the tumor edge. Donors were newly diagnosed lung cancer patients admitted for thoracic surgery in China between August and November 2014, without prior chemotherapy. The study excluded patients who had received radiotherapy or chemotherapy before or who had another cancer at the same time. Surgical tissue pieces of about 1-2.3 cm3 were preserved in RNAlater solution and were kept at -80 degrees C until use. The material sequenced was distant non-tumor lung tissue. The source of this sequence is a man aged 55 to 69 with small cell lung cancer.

The DNA is TGCGCCAGCAGCTTGGGTGGCCACCCCCATCAGCCCCAGCATTTT. This is translated as CASSLGGHPHQPQHF. The chain uses TRBV5-1 and TRBJ1-5; a confident D gene designation cannot be given. V loses 0 bases of germline sequence and J loses 5 bases, and the interval between the two ends is 12 bases. CDR1 is given as SGHRS and CDR2 as YFSETQ, both from the germline V gene. Its CDR3 holds 15 amino acids, cysteine through phenylalanine. Just CDR3 DNA is preserved here, 45 bases in frame from base 1.